The rows below give T cell receptor beta chains drawn from one sample of a study of blood T cell repertoires in COVID-19. Data came from immunoSEQ multiplex PCR; TCRdb stores just in-frame clones and leaves some out. The sample lists over 110,000 clones, 70% to 90% occurring once. Sequenced sample: peripheral blood. The receptors derive from a man aged 65-85 years with acute or convalescent COVID-19. Both conserved end residues are part of each CDR3. The order of the fields is D gene, V gene, CDR3 length, clone size, J gene, CDR3 protein, CDR3 DNA. A D gene is named only where the DNA matches it firmly. Clone size, where shown, is once, few, many, or a class for clones that have expanded.

d_gene: TRBD2; v_gene: TRBV7-3; len: 16; abundance: once; j_gene: TRBJ2-3; CDR3aa: CASSAPSTSDQDTQYF; CDR3nt: TGTGCCAGCAGCGCGCCTTCGACTAGCGATCAAGATACGCAGTATTTT
d_gene: TRBD2; v_gene: TRBV7-8; len: 18; abundance: NA; j_gene: TRBJ2-3; CDR3aa: CASSLVGLAGGLADTQYF; CDR3nt: TGTGCCAGCAGCTTAGTGGGACTAGCGGGGGGGCTGGCAGATACGCAGTATTTT
d_gene: NA; v_gene: TRBV19; len: 15; abundance: few; j_gene: TRBJ2-6; CDR3aa: CASSIGGSGANVLTF; CDR3nt: TGTGCCAGTAGTATAGGCGGGTCTGGGGCCAACGTCCTGACTTTC
d_gene: NA; v_gene: TRBV5-1; len: 16; abundance: NA; j_gene: TRBJ2-2; CDR3aa: CASSFTAPINTGELFF; CDR3nt: TGCGCCAGCAGCTTTACAGCCCCTATAAACACCGGGGAGCTGTTTTTT
d_gene: NA; v_gene: TRBV11-2; len: 16; abundance: NA; j_gene: TRBJ2-7; CDR3aa: CASSLSPDSPSYEQYF; CDR3nt: TGTGCCAGCAGCTTATCCCCTGATAGCCCAAGCTACGAGCAGTACTTC
d_gene: TRBD1; v_gene: TRBV6-5; len: 16; abundance: NA; j_gene: TRBJ1-4; CDR3aa: CASSSEGGFGNEKLFF; CDR3nt: TGTGCCAGCAGTTCCGAAGGGGGCTTCGGGAATGAAAAACTGTTTTTT
d_gene: TRBD1; v_gene: TRBV5-4; len: 16; abundance: once; j_gene: TRBJ2-2; CDR3aa: CASSLWDRGSTGELFF; CDR3nt: TGTGCCAGCAGCTTGTGGGACAGGGGTAGCACCGGGGAGCTGTTTTTT
d_gene: NA; v_gene: TRBV9; len: 14; abundance: NA; j_gene: TRBJ2-2; CDR3aa: CASSVGSVAGELFF; CDR3nt: TGTGCCAGCAGCGTAGGGTCGGTTGCCGGGGAGCTGTTTTTT
d_gene: NA; v_gene: TRBV27; len: 15; abundance: few; j_gene: TRBJ1-1; CDR3aa: CASRRGGILNTEAFF; CDR3nt: TGTGCCAGCCGGCGGGGGGGAATATTGAACACTGAAGCTTTCTTT
d_gene: NA; v_gene: TRBV5-6; len: 12; abundance: NA; j_gene: TRBJ1-4; CDR3aa: CASSLPGEKLFF; CDR3nt: TGTGCCAGCAGCTTACCTGGGGAGAAACTGTTTTTT
d_gene: NA; v_gene: TRBV3-1/TRBV3-2; len: 14; abundance: NA; j_gene: TRBJ1-5; CDR3aa: CASSQGASTTPQHF; CDR3nt: TGTGCCAGCAGCCAAGGGGCAAGTACAACGCCCCAGCATTTT
d_gene: NA; v_gene: TRBV2; len: 13; abundance: NA; j_gene: TRBJ2-1; CDR3aa: CASSVTVRNEQFF; CDR3nt: TGTGCCAGCAGTGTTACGGTCCGAAATGAGCAGTTCTTC
d_gene: TRBD1; v_gene: TRBV24-1; len: 15; abundance: NA; j_gene: TRBJ2-3; CDR3aa: CATSEGGTGADTQYF; CDR3nt: TGTGCCACCAGCGAAGGCGGGACAGGGGCTGATACGCAGTATTTT
d_gene: NA; v_gene: TRBV27; len: 16; abundance: NA; j_gene: TRBJ2-2; CDR3aa: CASSREAGANTGELFF; CDR3nt: TGTGCCAGCAGCCGTGAGGCAGGGGCGAACACCGGGGAGCTGTTTTTT
d_gene: NA; v_gene: TRBV6-5; len: 15; abundance: once; j_gene: TRBJ1-1; CDR3aa: CASSYRGYLNTEAFF; CDR3nt: TGTGCCAGCAGTTACAGGGGATACTTGAACACTGAAGCTTTCTTT
d_gene: TRBD1; v_gene: TRBV27; len: 14; abundance: NA; j_gene: TRBJ2-1; CDR3aa: CASSAGTGGTEQFF; CDR3nt: TGTGCCAGCAGTGCCGGGACAGGGGGCACGGAGCAGTTCTTC
d_gene: NA; v_gene: TRBV5-8; len: 13; abundance: NA; j_gene: TRBJ1-2; CDR3aa: CASSLKLAYGYTF; CDR3nt: TGTGCCAGCAGCTTGAAACTTGCCTATGGCTACACCTTC
d_gene: NA; v_gene: TRBV5-1; len: 13; abundance: NA; j_gene: TRBJ2-7; CDR3aa: CASSLEAAYEQYF; CDR3nt: TGCGCCAGCAGCTTGGAGGCAGCGTACGAGCAGTACTTC
d_gene: TRBD1; v_gene: TRBV6-4; len: 13; abundance: once; j_gene: TRBJ1-1; CDR3aa: CASRGQGATEAFF; CDR3nt: TGTGCCAGCAGGGGACAGGGGGCAACTGAAGCTTTCTTT
d_gene: NA; v_gene: TRBV5-1; len: 18; abundance: few; j_gene: TRBJ1-5; CDR3aa: CASSSRQDRIGSGQPQHF; CDR3nt: TGCGCCAGCAGCTCGAGACAGGACCGGATCGGAAGCGGTCAGCCCCAGCATTTT
d_gene: TRBD1; v_gene: TRBV19; len: 15; abundance: NA; j_gene: TRBJ2-1; CDR3aa: CASSIQGAAYNEQFF; CDR3nt: TGTGCCAGTAGTATTCAGGGGGCGGCCTACAATGAGCAGTTCTTC
d_gene: NA; v_gene: TRBV6-5; len: 12; abundance: NA; j_gene: TRBJ2-3; CDR3aa: CASSPGPDTQYF; CDR3nt: TGTGCCAGCAGCCCAGGCCCAGATACGCAGTATTTT
d_gene: NA; v_gene: TRBV4-2; len: 17; abundance: once; j_gene: TRBJ1-5; CDR3aa: CASSRSGGGTGNQPQHF; CDR3nt: TGTGCCAGCAGCCGCTCCGGGGGGGGTACGGGCAATCAGCCCCAGCATTTT
d_gene: NA; v_gene: TRBV14; len: 15; abundance: NA; j_gene: TRBJ2-3; CDR3aa: CASSQDRAYTDTQYF; CDR3nt: TGTGCCAGCAGCCAAGACAGGGCCTACACAGATACGCAGTATTTT
d_gene: NA; v_gene: TRBV6-6; len: 15; abundance: NA; j_gene: TRBJ2-1; CDR3aa: CASILGLATNDEQFF; CDR3nt: TGTGCCAGCATCCTCGGGCTAGCCACCAACGATGAGCAGTTCTTC
d_gene: NA; v_gene: TRBV5-1; len: 14; abundance: NA; j_gene: TRBJ2-3; CDR3aa: CASSLAGLEDTQYF; CDR3nt: TGCGCCAGCAGCTTGGCCGGGTTAGAAGATACGCAGTATTTT
d_gene: NA; v_gene: TRBV6-5; len: 15; abundance: NA; j_gene: TRBJ1-2; CDR3aa: CASSSGTPNNYGYTF; CDR3nt: TGTGCCAGCAGTTCCGGGACACCGAATAACTATGGCTACACCTTC
d_gene: TRBD1; v_gene: TRBV3-1/TRBV3-2; len: 15; abundance: NA; j_gene: TRBJ1-6; CDR3aa: CASSHRDRSNSPLHF; CDR3nt: TGTGCCAGCAGCCATCGGGACAGGTCGAATTCACCCCTCCACTTT
d_gene: TRBD1; v_gene: TRBV5-1; len: 15; abundance: once; j_gene: TRBJ1-1; CDR3aa: CASSPVGTGETEAFF; CDR3nt: TGCGCCAGCAGCCCAGTGGGGACAGGGGAAACTGAAGCTTTCTTT
d_gene: NA; v_gene: TRBV11-2; len: 12; abundance: NA; j_gene: TRBJ2-1; CDR3aa: CASSKKGLEQFF; CDR3nt: TGTGCCAGCAGCAAGAAGGGACTTGAGCAGTTCTTC
d_gene: NA; v_gene: TRBV11-2; len: 15; abundance: NA; j_gene: TRBJ2-7; CDR3aa: CASSNQITSSYEQYF; CDR3nt: TGTGCCAGCAGCAACCAGATTACGTCCTCCTACGAGCAGTACTTC
d_gene: TRBD1; v_gene: TRBV9; len: 16; abundance: NA; j_gene: TRBJ2-7; CDR3aa: CASSPTGTGLIYEQYF; CDR3nt: TGTGCCAGCAGCCCTACCGGGACAGGGCTTATCTACGAGCAGTACTTC
d_gene: NA; v_gene: TRBV3-1/TRBV3-2; len: 17; abundance: NA; j_gene: TRBJ1-2; CDR3aa: CASSQAWDQGSGYGYTF; CDR3nt: TGTGCCAGCAGCCAAGCATGGGACCAGGGGAGCGGCTATGGCTACACCTTC
d_gene: NA; v_gene: TRBV7-3; len: 13; abundance: NA; j_gene: TRBJ1-2; CDR3aa: CASSPGELHGYTF; CDR3nt: TGTGCCAGCAGCCCCGGGGAACTCCATGGCTACACCTTC
d_gene: TRBD1; v_gene: TRBV5-1; len: 17; abundance: NA; j_gene: TRBJ2-2; CDR3aa: CASSSPTGGLPTGELFF; CDR3nt: TGCGCCAGCAGCTCGCCGACAGGGGGCTTACCCACCGGGGAGCTGTTTTTT
d_gene: NA; v_gene: TRBV6-1; len: 13; abundance: NA; j_gene: TRBJ2-5; CDR3aa: CASSEDGVQTQYF; CDR3nt: TGTGCCAGCAGTGAAGACGGGGTACAGACCCAGTACTTC
d_gene: TRBD1; v_gene: TRBV18; len: 17; abundance: NA; j_gene: TRBJ2-6; CDR3aa: CASSPRTGGSGANVLTF; CDR3nt: TGTGCCAGCTCACCACGGACAGGGGGCTCTGGGGCCAACGTCCTGACTTTC
d_gene: TRBD2; v_gene: TRBV29-1; len: 14; abundance: NA; j_gene: TRBJ2-7; CDR3aa: CSVGTSGRGYEQYF; CDR3nt: TGCAGCGTTGGGACTAGCGGGAGGGGGTACGAGCAGTACTTC
d_gene: TRBD1; v_gene: TRBV7-2; len: 16; abundance: NA; j_gene: TRBJ1-2; CDR3aa: CASSPNPGQGGHGYTF; CDR3nt: TGTGCCAGCAGCCCTAACCCCGGACAGGGAGGACATGGCTACACCTTC
d_gene: TRBD2; v_gene: TRBV20-1; len: 11; abundance: once; j_gene: TRBJ2-7; CDR3aa: CSARDYYEQYF; CDR3nt: TGCAGTGCACGGGACTACTACGAGCAGTACTTC
d_gene: NA; v_gene: TRBV7-9; len: 13; abundance: NA; j_gene: TRBJ2-7; CDR3aa: CASSGQRHYEQYF; CDR3nt: TGTGCCAGCAGCGGACAGAGACACTACGAGCAGTACTTC
d_gene: NA; v_gene: TRBV6-2/TRBV6-3; len: 12; abundance: NA; j_gene: TRBJ1-5; CDR3aa: CASSFGDQPQHF; CDR3nt: TGTGCCAGCAGTTTCGGGGATCAGCCCCAGCATTTT
d_gene: NA; v_gene: TRBV19; len: 14; abundance: NA; j_gene: TRBJ2-1; CDR3aa: CASSGAGHEGEQFF; CDR3nt: TGTGCCAGTAGTGGGGCAGGACACGAAGGTGAGCAGTTCTTC
d_gene: NA; v_gene: TRBV28; len: 15; abundance: NA; j_gene: TRBJ1-1; CDR3aa: CASKAPRGIGSEAFF; CDR3nt: TGTGCCAGCAAAGCTCCCCGGGGGATCGGTTCTGAAGCTTTCTTT
d_gene: NA; v_gene: TRBV29-1; len: 14; abundance: NA; j_gene: TRBJ2-2; CDR3aa: CSVGARAQTGELFF; CDR3nt: TGCAGCGTTGGTGCTCGAGCCCAAACCGGGGAGCTGTTTTTT
d_gene: NA; v_gene: TRBV19; len: 13; abundance: NA; j_gene: TRBJ1-1; CDR3aa: CASSIGQNTEAFF; CDR3nt: TGTGCCAGTAGTATAGGTCAGAACACTGAAGCTTTCTTT
d_gene: TRBD1; v_gene: TRBV28; len: 14; abundance: NA; j_gene: TRBJ1-1; CDR3aa: CASSFYRGGTEAFF; CDR3nt: TGTGCCAGCAGTTTTTACAGGGGGGGCACTGAAGCTTTCTTT
d_gene: TRBD2; v_gene: TRBV5-1; len: 16; abundance: NA; j_gene: TRBJ2-2; CDR3aa: CASRRRLAGGTGELFF; CDR3nt: TGCGCCAGCCGCCGGCGACTAGCGGGAGGCACCGGGGAGCTGTTTTTT
d_gene: NA; v_gene: TRBV7-8; len: 14; abundance: NA; j_gene: TRBJ1-5; CDR3aa: CASSSAVSNQPQHF; CDR3nt: TGTGCCAGCAGCTCCGCGGTCAGCAATCAGCCCCAGCATTTT
d_gene: NA; v_gene: TRBV12-3/TRBV12-4; len: 13; abundance: NA; j_gene: TRBJ1-1; CDR3aa: CASIFLGGTEAFF; CDR3nt: TGTGCCAGCATCTTCCTCGGGGGCACTGAAGCTTTCTTT
d_gene: TRBD2; v_gene: TRBV7-2; len: 14; abundance: NA; j_gene: TRBJ2-5; CDR3aa: CASSLAGLAETQYF; CDR3nt: TGTGCCAGCAGCTTAGCAGGACTAGCGGAGACCCAGTACTTC
d_gene: NA; v_gene: TRBV7-9; len: 14; abundance: NA; j_gene: TRBJ2-1; CDR3aa: CASGERSSYNEQFF; CDR3nt: TGTGCCAGCGGGGAGCGGAGCTCCTACAATGAGCAGTTCTTC
d_gene: TRBD2; v_gene: TRBV11-2; len: 15; abundance: NA; j_gene: TRBJ2-3; CDR3aa: CASSLSGGAADTQYF; CDR3nt: TGTGCCAGCAGCCTGAGCGGGGGGGCAGCAGATACGCAGTATTTT
d_gene: NA; v_gene: TRBV6-5; len: 12; abundance: NA; j_gene: TRBJ2-7; CDR3aa: CASKDNSYEQYF; CDR3nt: TGTGCCAGCAAGGACAACTCCTACGAGCAGTACTTC
d_gene: TRBD1; v_gene: TRBV6-4; len: 16; abundance: NA; j_gene: TRBJ1-2; CDR3aa: CASRNSAGQGTYGYTF; CDR3nt: TGTGCCAGCAGAAATTCCGCAGGACAGGGGACCTATGGCTACACCTTC